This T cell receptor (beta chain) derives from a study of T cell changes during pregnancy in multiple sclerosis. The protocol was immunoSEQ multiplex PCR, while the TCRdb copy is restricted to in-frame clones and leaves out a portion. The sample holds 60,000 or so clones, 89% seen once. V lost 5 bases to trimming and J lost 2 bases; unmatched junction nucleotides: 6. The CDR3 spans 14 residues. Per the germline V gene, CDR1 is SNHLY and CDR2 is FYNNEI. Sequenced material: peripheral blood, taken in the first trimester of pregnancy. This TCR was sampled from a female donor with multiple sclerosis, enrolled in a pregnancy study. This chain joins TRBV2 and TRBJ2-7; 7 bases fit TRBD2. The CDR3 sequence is CASSRTSSTYEQYF. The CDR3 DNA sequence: TGTGCCAGCAGTAGGACTAGTTCCACCTACGAGCAGTACTTC.